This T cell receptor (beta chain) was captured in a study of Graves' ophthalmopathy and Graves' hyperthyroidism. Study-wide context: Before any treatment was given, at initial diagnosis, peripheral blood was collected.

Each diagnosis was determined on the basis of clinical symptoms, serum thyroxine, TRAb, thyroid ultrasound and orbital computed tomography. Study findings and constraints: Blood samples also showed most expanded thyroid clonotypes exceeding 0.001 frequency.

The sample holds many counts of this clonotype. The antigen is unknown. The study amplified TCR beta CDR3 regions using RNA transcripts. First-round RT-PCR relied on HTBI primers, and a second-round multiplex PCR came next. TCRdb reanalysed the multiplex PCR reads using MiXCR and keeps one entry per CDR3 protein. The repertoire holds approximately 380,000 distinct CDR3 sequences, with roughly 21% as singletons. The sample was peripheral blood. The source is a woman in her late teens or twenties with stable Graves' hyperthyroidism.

CDR3 amino acids: CASSLDLSGTPAHYEQYF. CDR3 in DNA: TGTGCCAGCAGTTTAGACCTCAGTGGGACCCCTGCTCACTACGAGCAGTACTTC. The chain couples TRBV28 to TRBJ2-7; D is possibly TRBD1 or TRBD2 (5 bases each). The CDR3 is 18 amino acids. V shed 2 bases and J shed 3 bases, with 23 bases lying between them. In germline, CDR1 is MDHEN, CDR2 SYDVKM. Complete variable domain (other parts from reference TRBV28 and TRBJ2-7): DVKVTQSSRYLVKRTGEKVFLECVQDMDHENMFWYRQDPGLGLRLIYFSYDVKMKEKGDIPEGYSVSREKKERFSLILESASTNQTSMYLCASSLDLSGTPAHYEQYFGPGTRLTVT.